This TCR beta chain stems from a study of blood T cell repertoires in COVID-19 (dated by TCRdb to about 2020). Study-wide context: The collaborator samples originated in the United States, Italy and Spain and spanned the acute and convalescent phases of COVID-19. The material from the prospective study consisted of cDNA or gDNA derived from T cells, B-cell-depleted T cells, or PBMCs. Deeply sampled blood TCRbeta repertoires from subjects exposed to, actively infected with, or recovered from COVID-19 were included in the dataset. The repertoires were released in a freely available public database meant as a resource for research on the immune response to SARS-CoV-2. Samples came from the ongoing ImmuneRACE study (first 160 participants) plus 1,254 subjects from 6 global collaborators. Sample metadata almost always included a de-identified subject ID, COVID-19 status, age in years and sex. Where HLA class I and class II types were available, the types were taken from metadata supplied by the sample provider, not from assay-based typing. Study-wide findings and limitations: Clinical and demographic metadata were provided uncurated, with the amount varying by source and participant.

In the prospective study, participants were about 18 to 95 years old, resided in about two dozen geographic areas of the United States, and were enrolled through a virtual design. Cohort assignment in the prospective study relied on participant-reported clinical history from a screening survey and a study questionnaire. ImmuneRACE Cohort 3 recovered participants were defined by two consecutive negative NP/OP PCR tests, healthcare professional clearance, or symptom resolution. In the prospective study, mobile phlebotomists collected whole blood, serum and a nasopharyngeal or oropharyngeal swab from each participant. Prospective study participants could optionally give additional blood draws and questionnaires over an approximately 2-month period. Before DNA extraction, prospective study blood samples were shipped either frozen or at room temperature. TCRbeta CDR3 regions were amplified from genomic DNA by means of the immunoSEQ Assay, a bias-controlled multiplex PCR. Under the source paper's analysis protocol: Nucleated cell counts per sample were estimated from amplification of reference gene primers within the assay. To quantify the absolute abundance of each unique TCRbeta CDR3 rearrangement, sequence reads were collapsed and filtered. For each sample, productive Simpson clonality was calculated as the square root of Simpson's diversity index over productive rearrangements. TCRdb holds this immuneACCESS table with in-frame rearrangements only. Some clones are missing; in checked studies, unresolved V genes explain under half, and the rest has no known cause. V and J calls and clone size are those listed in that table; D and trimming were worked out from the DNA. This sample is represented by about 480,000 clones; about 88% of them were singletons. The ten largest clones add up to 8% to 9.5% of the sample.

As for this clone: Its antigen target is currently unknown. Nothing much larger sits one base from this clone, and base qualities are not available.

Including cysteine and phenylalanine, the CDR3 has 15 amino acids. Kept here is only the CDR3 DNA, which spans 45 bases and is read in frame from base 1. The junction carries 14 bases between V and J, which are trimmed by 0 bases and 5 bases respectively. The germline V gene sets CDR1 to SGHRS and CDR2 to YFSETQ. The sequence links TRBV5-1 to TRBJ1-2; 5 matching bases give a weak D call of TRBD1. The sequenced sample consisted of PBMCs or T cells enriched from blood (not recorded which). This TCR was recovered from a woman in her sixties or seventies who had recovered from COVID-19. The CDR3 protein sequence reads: CASSLALGEGYGYTF. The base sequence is TGCGCCAGCAGCTTGGCCCTAGGGGAGGGGTATGGCTACACCTTC.